Presented here are 13 T cell receptor beta chains from one specimen sequenced in a study of control samples from healthy donors and cancer patients (dated by TCRdb to 2020 to 2021). Receptor libraries were prepared by the immunoSEQ multiplex PCR assay. The source is immuneACCESS, and TCRdb retained only in-frame sequences with V and J called. Part of the clones is not carried over; for the studies checked, unresolved V genes explain less than half of this, and the remainder is unexplained. In all, the sample holds about 100,000 clones, and roughly 80% of those were seen once. Clones ranked in the top ten supply around a fifth of the sample. Sample: blood. These receptors came from a man aged 30 to 39 in good health.

J is TRBJ1-4 and V is TRBV18; 9 nucleotides agree with TRBD1. V dropped 3 bases and J dropped 3; count of bases not matched to a gene: 2. Germline V gene sequence: CDR1 KGHSH, CDR2 LQKENI. The CDR3 length is 15 residues. In nucleotides, the CDR3 is TGTGCCAGCTCACCGGGGACAGGGCCTAATGAAAAACTGTTTTTT. Translated, it gives CASSPGTGPNEKLFF.

The rearrangement uses TRBV28 and TRBJ1-5, with TRBD1 identical over 8 bases. Trimming removed 7 bases from V and 7 bases from J; junction bases left unmatched: 12. The length of the CDR3 is 15 residues. Germline lookup yields CDR1 MDHEN and CDR2 SYDVKM. The CDR3 DNA reads TGTGCCAGCATCCTGGCAGGGGGCACGGGGCAGCCCCAGCATTTT. Its protein is CASILAGGTGQPQHF.

On this clone itself: This same CDR3 is encoded by further DNA sequences in the sample. The rearrangement uses TRBV3-1 (or the pseudogene TRBV3-2) and TRBJ1-1, with D unresolved. Trimming shortened V by 1 base and J by 1 base, and 4 bases separated the two germline ends. Germline loops: CDR1 LGHDT, CDR2 YNNKEL (reference sequence). The CDR3 is 13 amino acids. As DNA, the CDR3 is TGTGCCAGCAGCCAAGGACGGAACACTGAAGCTTTCTTT. Protein sequence: CASSQGRNTEAFF.

The chain is built from TRBV6-2 or TRBV6-3 and TRBJ2-7; 9 bases map to TRBD1. The CDR3 sequence is 15 residues long. V gave up 5 bases and J gave up 0 bases; unmatched junction bases: 5. Germline CDR1 MNHEY, CDR2 SVGEGT. As DNA, the CDR3 is TGTGCCAGCAGTCAAGACAGGGGGGCCTCCTACGAGCAGTACTTC. Residues: CASSQDRGASYEQYF.

This chain connects TRBV11-2 to TRBJ2-5; 13 nucleotides align to TRBD2. V shed 5 bases and J 5 bases; nucleotides not matched to a gene: 5. CDR1 and CDR2 (germline): SGHAT, FQNNGV. This CDR3 contains 15 residues. The CDR3 sequence: CASSPGTSGVETQYF. The DNA for the CDR3 is TGTGCCAGCAGCCCCGGGACTAGCGGGGTGGAGACCCAGTACTTC.

The chain uses TRBV2 and TRBJ1-2; 10 bases fit TRBD1. The CDR3 loop spans 17 amino acids. The ends lost 5 bases at V and 4 bases at J; junction bases unmatched: 13. Germline CDR1 reads SNHLY; CDR2 reads FYNNEI. The CDR3 DNA follows: TGTGCCAGCAGTAGGGACAGGGGCAGTAAGGCAGGCTATGGCTACACCTTC. Its translation: CASSRDRGSKAGYGYTF.

The chain has TRBV3-1 (or the pseudogene TRBV3-2) and TRBJ1-2, with no clear D. The CDR3 has 11 residues. Germline CDR1 LGHDT, CDR2 YNNKEL (reference sequence). The V and J ends lost 3 bases and 6 bases respectively, with 5 bases between them. The CDR3 spells CASSQQHGYTF. DNA of the CDR3: TGTGCCAGCAGCCAGCAGCATGGCTACACCTTC.

The chain has TRBV10-3 and TRBJ2-1, with D possibly being TRBD1 or TRBD2 (5 bases each). Trimming pared 0 bases from V and 6 bases from J, leaving 9 bases between. The CDR3 covers 14 residues. The germline V gene has CDR1 ENHRY and CDR2 SYGVKD. DNA of the CDR3: TGTGCCATCAGTGAGTCAGGGACGGGCAATGAGCAGTTCTTC. It encodes CAISESGTGNEQFF.

The chain combines TRBV9 with TRBJ2-3; the D gene is possibly TRBD2 (6 bases). Germline values: CDR1 SGDLS, CDR2 YYNGEE. The length of the CDR3 is 14 residues. V shed 3 bases and J shed 1 base, with 9 bases lying between them. CDR3 residues: CASSAEGRTDTQYF. The DNA of the CDR3 is TGTGCCAGCAGCGCGGAGGGACGCACAGATACGCAGTATTTT.

The chain has TRBV5-6 and TRBJ2-3; the match to TRBD1 covers 8 bases. The ends lost 4 bases at V and 6 bases at J; junction bases unmatched: 7. The CDR3 has 14 amino acids. Looked up from germline, CDR1 is SGHDT and CDR2 is YYEEEE. The CDR3 region is CASSPDRDADTQYF. CDR3 DNA sequence: TGTGCCAGCAGCCCGGACAGGGATGCCGATACGCAGTATTTT.

The chain employs TRBV7-7 and TRBJ2-7; 11 bases are a match to TRBD2. CDR3 length equals 15 residues. The V gene's germline CDR1 is SSHAT and CDR2 FNYEAQ (reference sequence). Unmatched junction bases numbered 10, after V lost 6 bases and J lost 6 bases. This CDR3 reads CASSPIAGGAGEQYF. The CDR3 region has the DNA TGTGCCAGCAGTCCTATAGCGGGGGGGGCGGGCGAGCAGTACTTC.

The genes are TRBV2 and TRBJ1-6, with 7 bases that match TRBD1. This CDR3 contains 13 residues. CDR1 is SNHLY, CDR2 FYNNEI, per germline. The junction had 9 bases not matched to a gene; V was cut back by 6 bases and J by 13 bases. CDR3 DNA: TGTGCCAGCAGGGGTGACAGGGCCCTGCCCCTCCACTTT. Translating gives CASRGDRALPLHF.

The chain joins TRBV5-1 to TRBJ2-2, with TRBD2 identical over 8 bases. The length of the CDR3 is 16 residues. J gave up 0 bases and V 1 base, and 2 bases lay outside the gene matches. Germline V gene data show CDR1 as SGHRS and CDR2 as YFSETQ. The CDR3: CASSLSGGANTGELFF. In DNA, the CDR3 is TGCGCCAGCAGCTTGAGCGGGGGCGCGAACACCGGGGAGCTGTTTTTT.